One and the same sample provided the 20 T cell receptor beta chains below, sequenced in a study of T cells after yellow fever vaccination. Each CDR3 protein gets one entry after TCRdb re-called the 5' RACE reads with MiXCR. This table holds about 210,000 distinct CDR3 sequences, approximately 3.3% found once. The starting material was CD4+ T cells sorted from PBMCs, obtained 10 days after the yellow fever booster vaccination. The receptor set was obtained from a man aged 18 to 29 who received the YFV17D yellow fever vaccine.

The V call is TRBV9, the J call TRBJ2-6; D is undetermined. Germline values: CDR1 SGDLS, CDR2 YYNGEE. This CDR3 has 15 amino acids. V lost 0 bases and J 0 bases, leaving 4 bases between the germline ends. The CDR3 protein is CASSVDSSGANVLTF. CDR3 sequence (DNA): TGTGCCAGCAGCGTAGATAGCTCTGGGGCCAACGTCCTGACTTTC.

The CDR3 loop reads CASRTWDRNTVYGYTF. As DNA, the CDR3 is TGTGCCAGCAGGACTTGGGACAGAAACACTGTCTATGGCTACACCTTC. The V and J genes are TRBV12-3 or TRBV12-4 and TRBJ1-2; TRBD1 agrees at 7 bases. This CDR3 is built from 16 residues. V shed 6 bases and J 4 bases; nucleotides not matched to a gene: 14.

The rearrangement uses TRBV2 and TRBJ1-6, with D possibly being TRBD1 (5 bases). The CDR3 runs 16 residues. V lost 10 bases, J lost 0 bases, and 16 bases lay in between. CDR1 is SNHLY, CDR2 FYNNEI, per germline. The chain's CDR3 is CAISGTPSSYNSPLHF. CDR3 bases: TGTGCCATATCCGGGACTCCAAGCTCCTATAATTCACCCCTCCACTTT.

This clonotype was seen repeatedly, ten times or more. CDR3 sequence (DNA): TGTGCCAGCAGCACACAGGTCCGGGACGAGCAGTACTTC. Its translation: CASSTQVRDEQYF. The V call is TRBV7-2, the J call TRBJ2-7; tentatively, D is TRBD1 (5 bases). The CDR3 runs 13 residues. Germline values: CDR1 SGHTA, CDR2 FQGNSA. The V gene lost 5 bases and the J gene lost 5 bases, with 13 bases spanning the gap.

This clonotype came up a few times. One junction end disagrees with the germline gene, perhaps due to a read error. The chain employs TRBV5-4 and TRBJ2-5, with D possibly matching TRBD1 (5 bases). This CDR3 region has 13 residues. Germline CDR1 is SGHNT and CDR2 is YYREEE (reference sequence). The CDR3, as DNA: TGTGCCAGCAGCGTGTTGGGGCTAGAGGCCCAGTACTTC. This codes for CASSVLGLEAQYF.

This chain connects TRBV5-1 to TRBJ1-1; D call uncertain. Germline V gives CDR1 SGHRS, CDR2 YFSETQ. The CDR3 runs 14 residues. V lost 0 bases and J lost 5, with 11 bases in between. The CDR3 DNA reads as TGCGCCAGCAGCTTGGGCGTGTTGGGGACTGAAGCTTTCTTT. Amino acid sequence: CASSLGVLGTEAFF.

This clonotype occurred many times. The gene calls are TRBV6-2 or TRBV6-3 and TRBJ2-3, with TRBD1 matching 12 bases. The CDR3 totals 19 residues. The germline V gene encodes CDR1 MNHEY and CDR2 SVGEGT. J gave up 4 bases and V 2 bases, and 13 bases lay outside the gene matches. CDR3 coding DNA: TGTGCCAGCAGTTACCCCACTTCCGGGACAGGGGGCGCGGCAGATACGCAGTATTTT. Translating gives CASSYPTSGTGGAADTQYF.

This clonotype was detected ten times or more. This CDR3 reads CASTQLHVPSYNEQFF. The CDR3 coding sequence is TGTGCCAGCACCCAATTACACGTTCCCTCCTACAATGAGCAGTTCTTC. The chain carries TRBV6-5 and TRBJ2-1, with D hard to call. V was pared by 7 bases and J by 0 bases, with 16 bases between. The CDR3 is 16 amino acids. Looked up from germline, CDR1 is MNHEY and CDR2 is SVGAGI.

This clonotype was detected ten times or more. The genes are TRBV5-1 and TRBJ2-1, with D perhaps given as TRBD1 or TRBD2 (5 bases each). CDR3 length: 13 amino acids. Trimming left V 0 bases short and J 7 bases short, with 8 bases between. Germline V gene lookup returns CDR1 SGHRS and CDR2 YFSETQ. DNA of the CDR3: TGCGCCAGCAGCTTGGGGGACGCAAATGAGCAGTTCTTC. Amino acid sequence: CASSLGDANEQFF. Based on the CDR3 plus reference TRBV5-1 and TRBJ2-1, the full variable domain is KAGVTQTPRYLIKTRGQQVTLSCSPISGHRSVSWYQQTPGQGLQFLFEYFSETQRNKGNFPGRFSGRQFSNSRSEMNVSTLELGDSALYLCASSLGDANEQFFGPGTRLTVL.

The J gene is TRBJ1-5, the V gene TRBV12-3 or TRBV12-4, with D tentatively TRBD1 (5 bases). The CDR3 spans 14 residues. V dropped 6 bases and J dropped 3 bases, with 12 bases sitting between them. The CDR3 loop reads CASRMGQNNQPQHF. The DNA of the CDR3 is TGTGCCAGCAGGATGGGGCAGAACAATCAGCCCCAGCATTTT.

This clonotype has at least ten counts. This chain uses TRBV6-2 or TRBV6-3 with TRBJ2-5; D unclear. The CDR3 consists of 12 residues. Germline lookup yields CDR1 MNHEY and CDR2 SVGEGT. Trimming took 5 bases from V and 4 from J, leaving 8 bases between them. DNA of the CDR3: TGTGCCAGCAGTCCCTGGGGAGAGACCCAGTACTTC. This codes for CASSPWGETQYF.

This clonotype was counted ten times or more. In DNA form, the CDR3 reads TGCGCCAGCAGCTTGATGGGGGCCGTAAACATTCAGTACTTC. This sequence encodes CASSLMGAVNIQYF. V usage is TRBV5-1 and J usage is TRBJ2-4, with a possible D match to TRBD1 (6 bases). The CDR3 runs to 14 residues. Germline assignment: CDR1 SGHRS and CDR2 YFSETQ. The V end was cut by 1 base, the J end by 6 bases, with 11 bases between.

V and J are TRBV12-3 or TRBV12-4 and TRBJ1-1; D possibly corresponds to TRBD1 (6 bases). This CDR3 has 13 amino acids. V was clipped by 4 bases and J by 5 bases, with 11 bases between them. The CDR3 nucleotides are TGTGCCAGCAGTTCCACAGGGAGGACTGAAGCTTTCTTT. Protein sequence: CASSSTGRTEAFF.

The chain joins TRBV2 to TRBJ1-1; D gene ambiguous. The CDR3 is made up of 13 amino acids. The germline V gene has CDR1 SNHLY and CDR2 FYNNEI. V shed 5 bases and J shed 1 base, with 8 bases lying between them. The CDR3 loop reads CASSQTTNTEAFF. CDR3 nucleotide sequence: TGTGCCAGCAGTCAAACTACGAACACTGAAGCTTTCTTT.

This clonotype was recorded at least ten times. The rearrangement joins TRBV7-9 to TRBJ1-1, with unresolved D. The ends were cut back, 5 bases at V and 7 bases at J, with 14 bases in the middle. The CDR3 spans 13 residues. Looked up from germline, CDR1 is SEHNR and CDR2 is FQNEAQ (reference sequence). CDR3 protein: CASSPITHGEAFF. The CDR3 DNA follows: TGTGCCAGCAGCCCGATAACCCACGGTGAAGCTTTCTTT.

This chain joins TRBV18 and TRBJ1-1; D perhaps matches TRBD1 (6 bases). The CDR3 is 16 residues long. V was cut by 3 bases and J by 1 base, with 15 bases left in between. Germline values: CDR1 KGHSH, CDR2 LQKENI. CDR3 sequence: CASSPVDVGANTEAFF. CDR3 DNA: TGTGCCAGCTCACCCGTGGACGTGGGGGCGAACACTGAAGCTTTCTTT.

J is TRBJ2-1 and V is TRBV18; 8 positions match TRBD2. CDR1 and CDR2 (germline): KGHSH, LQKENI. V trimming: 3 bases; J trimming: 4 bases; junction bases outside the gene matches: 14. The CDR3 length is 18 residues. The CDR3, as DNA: TGTGCCAGCTCACCCAGGGAGGCCGGGGGGGCCTTGTACAATGAGCAGTTCTTC. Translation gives CASSPREAGGALYNEQFF.

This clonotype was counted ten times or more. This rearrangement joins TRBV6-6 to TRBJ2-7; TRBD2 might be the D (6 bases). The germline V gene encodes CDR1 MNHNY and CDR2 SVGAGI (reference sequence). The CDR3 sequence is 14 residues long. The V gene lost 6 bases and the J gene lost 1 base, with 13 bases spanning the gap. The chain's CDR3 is CASSAPGGSYEQYF. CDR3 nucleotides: TGTGCCAGCAGCGCGCCCGGAGGGTCCTACGAGCAGTACTTC.

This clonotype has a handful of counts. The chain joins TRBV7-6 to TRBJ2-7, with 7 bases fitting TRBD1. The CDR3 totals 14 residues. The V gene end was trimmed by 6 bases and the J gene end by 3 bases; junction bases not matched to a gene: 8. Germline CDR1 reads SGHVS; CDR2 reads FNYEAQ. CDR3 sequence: CASRKPGQFYEQYV. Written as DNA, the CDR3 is TGTGCCAGCAGAAAACCGGGACAGTTCTACGAGCAGTACGTC.

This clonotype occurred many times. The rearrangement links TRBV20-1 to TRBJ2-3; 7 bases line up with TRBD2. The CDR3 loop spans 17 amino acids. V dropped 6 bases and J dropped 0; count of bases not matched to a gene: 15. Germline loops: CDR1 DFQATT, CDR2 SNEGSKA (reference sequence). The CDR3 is CSAVLPAGLPSTDTQYF. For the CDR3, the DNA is TGCAGTGCCGTCCTACCAGCGGGGCTGCCGAGCACAGATACGCAGTATTTT.